One T cell receptor beta chain is described in this entry. Its antigen is unidentified. CDR1 is MGHRA, CDR2 YSYEKL, per germline. Trimming stripped 1 base from V and 8 bases from J, with 11 bases between. The CDR3 loop spans 14 amino acids. Clones were sequenced by immunoSEQ multiplex PCR, and TCRdb holds only the in-frame ones, with some missing. The sample contains roughly 56,000 clones, roughly 84% of which appear only once. These data are taken from a study of OX40 agonist ivuxolimab in advanced cancers. Study-level background: Patients were dosed intravenously with ivuxolimab at 0.01 to 10 mg/kg every 2 weeks. Among those enrolled, mean age was approximately 60 years (range about 23 to 90) and less than 90% were male. Notes on the study in general: Several nonresponders also turned out to have low normalized T-cell clonal expansion.

Material: CD4+ or CD8+ T cells sorted from blood, obtained in a trial of the OX40 agonist ivuxolimab. The source of this sequence is an adult with an advanced solid tumor such as melanoma, head and neck, liver or kidney cancer. The gene calls are TRBV4-1 and TRBJ1-4, with D maybe TRBD1 (6 bases). CDR3 amino acids: CASSQGGGLEKLFF. CDR3 in DNA: TGCGCCAGCAGCCAAGGCGGGGGCCTCGAAAAACTGTTTTTT.